Shown below are 32 T cell receptor beta chains from a single sample sequenced in a study of blood T cell repertoires in COVID-19. Assay used: immunoSEQ multiplex PCR; TCRdb lists only in-frame clones, some missing. Of about 390,000 clones in the sample, around 87% are singletons; the top ten hold about 2.1%. Specimen: peripheral blood. The receptors here all came from a woman aged 55-69 years with COVID-19, enrolled during active disease.

The chain joins TRBV5-1 to TRBJ2-1; D gene unclear. There are 15 residues in the CDR3. Germline V gene data show CDR1 as SGHRS and CDR2 as YFSETQ. V was clipped by 4 bases and J by 9 bases, with 20 bases between them. The CDR3 here is CASSRPGPTLSEQFF. The CDR3 DNA reads TGCGCCAGCAGCCGTCCGGGTCCCACCCTTAGTGAGCAGTTCTTC.

A few counts support this clone. The chain links TRBV7-9 to TRBJ1-1, with D uncertain. Germline CDR1 reads SEHNR; CDR2 reads FQNEAQ (reference sequence). V lost 9 bases and J 0 bases, leaving 11 bases between the germline ends. This CDR3 has 13 amino acids. The CDR3 here is CASTGRMNTEAFF. The CDR3 nucleotides are TGTGCCAGTACGGGGAGGATGAACACTGAAGCTTTCTTT.

This chain links TRBV4-1 with TRBJ2-3; weak D call: TRBD2 (5 bases). The CDR3 runs 15 residues. V shed 4 bases and J shed 2 bases, with 13 bases lying between them. CDR1 is MGHRA, CDR2 YSYEKL, per germline. The CDR3 loop reads CASSRGRDFTDTQYF. CDR3 nucleotides: TGCGCCAGCAGCCGAGGTCGGGATTTCACAGATACGCAGTATTTT.

A word on this clone: The same CDR3 arises from other DNA sequences in this sample as well. The chain has TRBV27 and TRBJ1-6; D gene uncertain. The CDR3 contains 15 residues. Germline V gene sequence: CDR1 MNHEY, CDR2 SMNVEV (reference sequence). The V and J ends lost 3 bases and 0 bases respectively, with 6 bases between them. The CDR3 bases are TGTGCCAGCAGTTTTGGCAGCTCCTATAATTCACCCCTCCACTTT. Protein: CASSFGSSYNSPLHF.

This chain joins TRBV10-1 and TRBJ1-1; D is uncertain. The CDR3 sequence is 12 residues long. With 5 bases removed from V and 1 base from J, the gap between germline ends came to 5 bases. The germline gives CDR1 WNHNN, CDR2 SYGVQD (reference sequence). The CDR3 protein is CASSWRNTEAFF. As DNA, the CDR3 is TGCGCCAGCAGTTGGAGGAACACTGAAGCTTTCTTT.

This clone was counted a single time. This chain joins TRBV7-3 and TRBJ2-5; possibly TRBD1 for D (5 bases). This CDR3 comprises 16 residues. V lost 2 bases, J lost 0 bases, and 13 bases lay in between. Germline V lookup: CDR1 SGHTA, CDR2 FQGTGA. The CDR3 loop reads CASSLVPAGYQETQYF. The DNA of the CDR3 is TGTGCCAGCAGCTTAGTCCCGGCAGGGTACCAAGAGACCCAGTACTTC. The entire variable domain, with the rest obtained from reference TRBV7-3 and TRBJ2-5, is as follows: GAGVSQTPSNKVTEKGKYVELRCDPISGHTALYWYRQSLGQGPEFLIYFQGTGAADDSGLPNDRFFAVRPEGSVSTLKIQRTERGDSAVYLCASSLVPAGYQETQYFGPGTRLLVL.

The rearrangement uses TRBV15 and TRBJ1-1; TRBD1 aligns across 12 bases. The CDR3 extends over 19 amino acids. V dropped 0 bases and J dropped 4; count of bases not matched to a gene: 12. Per the germline V gene, CDR1 is LNHNV and CDR2 is YYDKDF (reference sequence). The CDR3 nucleotides are TGTGCCACCAGCAGAGATCTCGGGACAGGGGGCATCGGTAGCACTGAAGCTTTCTTT. It yields the protein CATSRDLGTGGIGSTEAFF.

The chain couples TRBV5-1 to TRBJ2-2; 10 nucleotides align to TRBD2. V gave up 0 bases and J gave up 7 bases; unmatched junction bases: 12. Germline-derived CDR1 and CDR2 are SGHRS and YFSETQ. This CDR3 is 18 amino acids long. Here the CDR3 reads CASSLVGDGLAVDGELFF. The CDR3 DNA reads as TGCGCCAGCAGCTTGGTTGGCGACGGACTAGCGGTGGACGGGGAGCTGTTTTTT.

The chain has TRBV18 and TRBJ1-5, with 10 bases aligning to TRBD1. Germline V gene data show CDR1 as KGHSH and CDR2 as LQKENI. The junction had 6 bases not matched to a gene; V was cut back by 6 bases and J by 7 bases. The CDR3 has 14 amino acids. CDR3 in amino acids: CASSPGQGFQPQHF. The CDR3 region has the DNA TGTGCCAGCTCGCCGGGACAGGGGTTCCAGCCCCAGCATTTT.

The rearrangement links TRBV2 to TRBJ2-7; D remains ambiguous. Trimming shortened V by 2 bases and J by 5 bases, and 4 bases separated the two germline ends. The CDR3 length is 11 residues. Germline V gives CDR1 SNHLY, CDR2 FYNNEI. Here the CDR3 reads CASSESHEQYF. The CDR3 region has the DNA TGTGCCAGCAGTGAATCTCACGAGCAGTACTTC.

This rearrangement joins TRBV4-1 to TRBJ2-7; 7 nucleotides match TRBD1. CDR1 is MGHRA, CDR2 YSYEKL, per germline. Trimming at V came to 1 base and at J to 3 bases, leaving 6 bases not matched to a gene. This CDR3 contains 15 residues. CDR3 loop: CASSQGRNRGYEQYF. As DNA, the CDR3 is TGCGCCAGCAGCCAAGGTCGGAACAGGGGCTACGAGCAGTACTTC.

This sequence joins TRBV12-3 or TRBV12-4 and TRBJ2-1; D may be TRBD1 (7 bases). This CDR3 has 11 amino acids. Trimming took off 6 bases at V and 9 bases at J, with 9 bases between the two ends. The CDR3 here is CASSQGGEQFF. The CDR3 DNA is TGTGCCAGCAGCCAGGGGGGTGAGCAGTTCTTC.

The rearrangement uses TRBV2 and TRBJ1-4, with D hard to call. There are 14 residues in the CDR3. Trimming stripped 6 bases from V and 7 bases from J, with 15 bases between. Germline V gives CDR1 SNHLY, CDR2 FYNNEI. The CDR3 DNA follows: TGTGCCAGCAGCCCGTCCCGGGCGGGTGAAAAACTGTTTTTT. It yields the protein CASSPSRAGEKLFF.

The chain carries TRBV12-5 and TRBJ1-3; weak D call: TRBD1 (6 bases). The V end was cut by 4 bases, the J end by 0 bases, with 16 bases between. Germline V gene lookup returns CDR1 LGHNT and CDR2 FRNRAP. The CDR3 loop spans 17 amino acids. This chain's CDR3 is CASGSGQLSSSGNTIYF. The CDR3 DNA reads TGTGCTAGTGGTTCCGGACAGCTTTCATCCTCTGGAAACACCATATATTTT.

The CDR3 nucleotides read TGTGCCAGCAGGGGGACAGGGGCAGTCTATGGCTACACCTTC. Protein product: CASRGTGAVYGYTF. This chain links TRBV2 with TRBJ1-2; TRBD1 aligns across 10 bases. The CDR3 length is 14 residues. V was pared by 6 bases and J by 4 bases, with 5 bases of the junction left unmatched. Germline V CDR1 and CDR2: SNHLY, FYNNEI.

In nucleotides, the CDR3 is TGCGCCAGCAGCTTTTTTGGCGGGGGGGCCAATGAGCAGTTCTTC. This sequence encodes CASSFFGGGANEQFF. The chain joins TRBV5-1 to TRBJ2-1; 9 bases agree with TRBD2. The CDR3 contains 15 residues. V gave up 2 bases and J gave up 6 bases; unmatched junction bases: 6. Per the germline V gene, CDR1 is SGHRS and CDR2 is YFSETQ.

This rearrangement joins TRBV28 to TRBJ2-7; the D gene is possibly TRBD2 (6 bases). The germline V gene encodes CDR1 MDHEN and CDR2 SYDVKM. The germline V and J ends were trimmed by 8 bases and 2 bases, with 28 bases remaining between them. The CDR3 is 18 residues long. CDR3 nucleotides: TGTGCCAGCCCCCCCGCCAGCGGGTCACCCCGAGGGCCCTACGAGCAGTACTTC. Amino acids: CASPPASGSPRGPYEQYF.

The chain joins TRBV7-3 to TRBJ1-6; a weak D match, TRBD1 (5 bases). The CDR3 has 14 amino acids. Germline V gene sequence: CDR1 SGHTA, CDR2 FQGTGA. V gave up 0 bases and J gave up 8 bases, with 8 bases separating them. The CDR3 protein is CASSLTIGDSPLHF. CDR3 DNA sequence: TGTGCCAGCAGCTTAACCATAGGGGATTCACCCCTCCACTTT.

The chain carries TRBV5-1 and TRBJ2-7; 8 nucleotides line up with TRBD1. V was pared by 3 bases and J by 0 bases, with 5 bases of the junction left unmatched. The CDR3 contains 15 residues. Per germline, CDR1 SGHRS and CDR2 YFSETQ. CDR3 sequence: CASSSLQGASYEQYF. The DNA for the CDR3 is TGCGCCAGCAGCTCCCTCCAGGGGGCCTCCTACGAGCAGTACTTC.

The chain links TRBV7-3 to TRBJ2-5, with 14 bases matching TRBD2. Germline CDR1 and CDR2: SGHTA and FQGTGA. The V segment lost 5 bases and the J segment 2 bases; nucleotides outside the gene matches: 4. The CDR3 is 16 amino acids. The CDR3 DNA reads as TGTGCCAGCAGCCCAGGACTAGCGGGGGGACAAGAGACCCAGTACTTC. Translation: CASSPGLAGGQETQYF. Based on the CDR3 plus reference TRBV7-3 and TRBJ2-5, the full variable domain is GAGVSQTPSNKVTEKGKYVELRCDPISGHTALYWYRQSLGQGPEFLIYFQGTGAADDSGLPNDRFFAVRPEGSVSTLKIQRTERGDSAVYLCASSPGLAGGQETQYFGPGTRLLVL.

The chain links TRBV28 to TRBJ2-2; no clear D gene. The CDR3 has 12 amino acids. CDR1 and CDR2 (germline): MDHEN, SYDVKM. Trimming took off 9 bases at V and 1 base at J, with 6 bases between the two ends. CDR3 nucleotide sequence: TGTGCCAGTCAGGAGAACACCGGGGAGCTGTTTTTT. Translated: CASQENTGELFF. Supplemented by reference TRBV28 and TRBJ2-2, the full variable domain reads DVKVTQSSRYLVKRTGEKVFLECVQDMDHENMFWYRQDPGLGLRLIYFSYDVKMKEKGDIPEGYSVSREKKERFSLILESASTNQTSMYLCASQENTGELFFGEGSRLTVL.

The rearrangement joins TRBV6-6 to TRBJ2-2; TRBD2 matches 7 bases. The CDR3 covers 14 residues. The V gene's germline CDR1 is MNHNY and CDR2 SVGAGI (reference sequence). V lost 5 bases, J lost 6 bases, and 6 bases stayed unmatched. The CDR3 here is CASSQRLAAGELFF. As DNA, the CDR3 is TGTGCCAGCAGTCAAAGACTAGCTGCCGGGGAGCTGTTTTTT.

This chain connects TRBV5-6 to TRBJ2-5; D ambiguous. Germline CDR1 is SGHDT and CDR2 is YYEEEE. Deletions cut 1 base from V and 2 bases from J, with 6 bases between. CDR3 length: 13 amino acids. The CDR3 protein is CASSLRSQETQYF. CDR3 DNA: TGTGCCAGCAGCTTGAGGAGTCAAGAGACCCAGTACTTC.

This rearrangement joins TRBV5-1 to TRBJ1-1, with 8 bases fitting TRBD1. Losses at the gene ends were 4 bases for V and 5 bases for J; bases not matched to a gene: 4. The CDR3 loop spans 13 amino acids. Germline CDR1 SGHRS, CDR2 YFSETQ. CDR3: CASSMQGATEAFF. The CDR3 region has the DNA TGCGCCAGCAGCATGCAGGGGGCTACTGAAGCTTTCTTT.

The gene calls are TRBV3-1 (or the pseudogene TRBV3-2) and TRBJ1-2; no firm D call. Germline CDR1 reads LGHDT; CDR2 reads YNNKEL (reference sequence). This CDR3 comprises 12 residues. The V and J ends lost 2 bases and 8 bases respectively, with 9 bases between them. The CDR3 nucleotides read TGTGCCAGCAGCCAAAGCCCCTCGGGCTACACCTTC. Protein sequence: CASSQSPSGYTF.

With respect to this clone: At one end the junction does not follow the germline gene, possibly because of a read error. This chain links TRBV6-6 with TRBJ1-2; the D gene is possibly TRBD1 (6 bases). Germline lookup yields CDR1 MNHNY and CDR2 SVGAGI (reference sequence). This CDR3 spans 14 amino acids. CDR3 protein: CASRYFQGNYGYTF. The CDR3, as DNA: TGTGCCAGCAGATACTTCCAGGGGAACTATGGCTACACCTTC.

The chain joins TRBV18 to TRBJ2-7; 7 positions match TRBD2. The length of the CDR3 is 15 residues. The trim removed 0 bases at V and 5 bases at J, leaving 7 bases unmatched. Germline CDR1 reads KGHSH; CDR2 reads LQKENI. CDR3: CASSPPREGTDEQYF. DNA for the CDR3: TGTGCCAGCTCACCACCAAGGGAGGGGACGGACGAGCAGTACTTC.

The chain is built from TRBV4-1 and TRBJ2-1; 12 positions agree with TRBD2. Germline V gene sequence: CDR1 MGHRA, CDR2 YSYEKL. There are 16 residues in the CDR3. The V segment lost 5 bases and the J segment 4 bases; nucleotides outside the gene matches: 6. CDR3 coding DNA: TGCGCCAGCAGCACTCGACTAGCGGGGGATTACAATGAGCAGTTCTTC. Protein product: CASSTRLAGDYNEQFF.

This chain uses TRBV18 with TRBJ1-2; the D gene is possibly TRBD1 (6 bases). Germline V gives CDR1 KGHSH, CDR2 LQKENI. Deletions cut 3 bases from V and 8 bases from J, with 13 bases between. The CDR3 loop spans 13 amino acids. CDR3 bases: TGTGCCAGCTCACCGTCCAGGGGCAGCGGCTACACCTTC. Encoded protein: CASSPSRGSGYTF.

V gene TRBV5-8 combines with J gene TRBJ2-5; 10 bases agree with TRBD2. CDR1 is SGHTS, CDR2 YDEGEE, per germline. J gave up 1 base and V 0 bases, and 3 bases lay outside the gene matches. The length of the CDR3 is 16 residues. The CDR3 here is CASSLVLAGVQETQYF. CDR3 in DNA: TGTGCCAGCAGCTTGGTGCTAGCGGGGGTCCAAGAGACCCAGTACTTC.

The CDR3 region is CASSEGLAEETQYF. The CDR3 nucleotides read TGTGCCAGCAGTGAAGGTCTAGCGGAAGAGACCCAGTACTTC. The chain combines TRBV2 with TRBJ2-5; 7 positions agree with TRBD2. The CDR3 is 14 amino acids. Germline CDR1 reads SNHLY; CDR2 reads FYNNEI. V shed 1 base, J shed 3 bases, and the junction held 2 bases outside the gene matches.

The chain has TRBV5-1 and TRBJ1-1; TRBD1 aligns across 8 bases. CDR3 length: 15 residues. Trimming took 4 bases from V and 1 from J; bases not matched to a gene: 6. CDR1 SGHRS and CDR2 YFSETQ come from the germline V gene. This chain's CDR3 is CASSRDGTGNTEAFF. The CDR3 coding sequence is TGCGCCAGCAGCCGAGACGGGACAGGGAACACTGAAGCTTTCTTT.